This is a list of T cell receptor beta chains from one sample in a study of T cell changes during pregnancy in multiple sclerosis. Assay used: immunoSEQ multiplex PCR; TCRdb lists only in-frame clones, some missing. The sample records about 69,000 clones, around 92% being singletons. The starting material was peripheral blood, obtained in the third trimester of pregnancy. The receptors were sampled from a female donor in good health, enrolled as a control in a pregnancy study. The CDR3 runs from the conserved cysteine through the conserved F or W. Fields, in order: J gene, D gene, clone size, V gene, CDR3 protein, CDR3 DNA. The D gene is left open where the match is weak. Size is omitted from some rows. Given values are once, few, many or a class for expanded clones.

j_call: TRBJ2-3
d_call: TRBD2
clone_size: NA
v_call: TRBV13
cdr3_aa: CASSPTSGGATDTQYF
cdr3_nt: TGTGCCAGCAGCCCGACTAGCGGGGGGGCCACAGATACGCAGTATTTT

j_call: TRBJ1-1
d_call: NA
clone_size: few
v_call: TRBV18
cdr3_aa: CASSPLQGSTEAFF
cdr3_nt: TGTGCCAGCTCACCACTGCAGGGAAGCACTGAAGCTTTCTTT

j_call: TRBJ2-5
d_call: NA
clone_size: NA
v_call: TRBV5-4
cdr3_aa: CASSGRALETQYF
cdr3_nt: TGTGCCAGCAGTGGGCGGGCTTTGGAGACCCAGTACTTC

j_call: TRBJ1-2
d_call: NA
clone_size: NA
v_call: TRBV5-5
cdr3_aa: CASSQYIYGYTF
cdr3_nt: TGTGCCAGCAGCCAATACATCTATGGCTACACCTTC

j_call: TRBJ2-6
d_call: NA
clone_size: NA
v_call: TRBV6-6
cdr3_aa: CASFLSGANVLTF
cdr3_nt: TGTGCCAGCTTCCTTTCTGGGGCCAACGTCCTGACTTTC

j_call: TRBJ2-7
d_call: NA
clone_size: NA
v_call: TRBV11-2
cdr3_aa: CASSLGFSSYEQYF
cdr3_nt: TGTGCCAGCAGCTTAGGGTTCAGCTCCTACGAGCAGTACTTC

j_call: TRBJ2-2
d_call: NA
clone_size: NA
v_call: TRBV7-9
cdr3_aa: CASKTSGTPNTGELFF
cdr3_nt: TGTGCCAGCAAGACCTCCGGGACACCAAACACCGGGGAGCTGTTTTTT

j_call: TRBJ2-3
d_call: TRBD2
clone_size: NA
v_call: TRBV28
cdr3_aa: CASSFVAGADTQYF
cdr3_nt: TGTGCCAGCAGTTTCGTAGCGGGAGCGGATACGCAGTATTTT

j_call: TRBJ2-7
d_call: TRBD1
clone_size: NA
v_call: TRBV27
cdr3_aa: CASGTGFSYEQYF
cdr3_nt: TGTGCCAGCGGGACAGGGTTCTCCTACGAGCAGTACTTC

j_call: TRBJ1-1
d_call: NA
clone_size: NA
v_call: TRBV6-5
cdr3_aa: CASSYTTAAEAFF
cdr3_nt: TGTGCCAGCAGTTACACAACCGCCGCTGAAGCTTTCTTT

j_call: TRBJ2-1
d_call: TRBD2
clone_size: NA
v_call: TRBV11-3
cdr3_aa: CASSPGLAGGSYNEQFF
cdr3_nt: TGTGCCAGCAGCCCTGGACTAGCGGGGGGTTCCTACAATGAGCAGTTCTTC

j_call: TRBJ2-3
d_call: NA
clone_size: medium-sized
v_call: TRBV15
cdr3_aa: CATSRDGGATDTQYF
cdr3_nt: TGTGCCACCAGCAGAGATGGGGGGGCCACAGATACGCAGTATTTT

j_call: TRBJ2-5
d_call: TRBD1
clone_size: NA
v_call: TRBV11-2
cdr3_aa: CASSKDRAGETQYF
cdr3_nt: TGTGCCAGCAGCAAGGACAGGGCGGGAGAGACCCAGTACTTC

j_call: TRBJ2-5
d_call: TRBD1
clone_size: NA
v_call: TRBV2
cdr3_aa: CASKEQGIQETQYF
cdr3_nt: TGTGCCAGCAAAGAACAGGGGATACAAGAGACCCAGTACTTC

j_call: TRBJ2-7
d_call: NA
clone_size: NA
v_call: TRBV30
cdr3_aa: CARLSGRIYEQYF
cdr3_nt: TGTGCCCGACTGAGTGGGAGGATCTACGAGCAGTACTTC

j_call: TRBJ1-5
d_call: NA
clone_size: NA
v_call: TRBV4-1
cdr3_aa: CASSHFVGGGRDQPQHF
cdr3_nt: TGCGCCAGCAGCCACTTTGTCGGCGGGGGCCGGGATCAGCCCCAGCATTTT

j_call: TRBJ1-2
d_call: TRBD1
clone_size: NA
v_call: TRBV10-3
cdr3_aa: CASSGTGVGYGYTF
cdr3_nt: TGTGCCTCCTCCGGGACAGGGGTCGGCTATGGCTACACCTTC

j_call: TRBJ1-1
d_call: NA
clone_size: NA
v_call: TRBV30
cdr3_aa: CAWGQLNTEAFF
cdr3_nt: TGTGCCTGGGGACAACTGAACACTGAAGCTTTCTTT

j_call: TRBJ2-1
d_call: TRBD2
clone_size: NA
v_call: TRBV6-1
cdr3_aa: CASSEGLAGGPVNEQFF
cdr3_nt: TGTGCCAGCAGTGAAGGGCTAGCGGGAGGGCCAGTGAATGAGCAGTTCTTC

j_call: TRBJ2-1
d_call: NA
clone_size: NA
v_call: TRBV9
cdr3_aa: CASSVVGTSYNEQFF
cdr3_nt: TGTGCCAGCAGCGTAGTAGGGACATCCTACAATGAGCAGTTCTTC

j_call: TRBJ2-7
d_call: TRBD1
clone_size: NA
v_call: TRBV6-6
cdr3_aa: CASSYSGTGGYEQYF
cdr3_nt: TGTGCCAGCAGTTACTCGGGGACAGGGGGCTACGAGCAGTACTTC

j_call: TRBJ2-3
d_call: NA
clone_size: NA
v_call: TRBV7-9
cdr3_aa: CASSLDQRAFSTDTQYF
cdr3_nt: TGTGCCAGCAGCTTAGACCAGCGAGCCTTTAGCACAGATACGCAGTATTTT

j_call: TRBJ2-1
d_call: TRBD1
clone_size: NA
v_call: TRBV7-9
cdr3_aa: CASSYAGTGGGEQFF
cdr3_nt: TGTGCCAGCAGCTATGCCGGGACAGGGGGCGGTGAGCAGTTCTTC

j_call: TRBJ2-1
d_call: TRBD2
clone_size: NA
v_call: TRBV28
cdr3_aa: CASSLPGTRQFF
cdr3_nt: TGTGCCAGCAGTTTGCCCGGGACTAGGCAGTTCTTC

j_call: TRBJ1-6
d_call: NA
clone_size: NA
v_call: TRBV30
cdr3_aa: CAWSLDSWISPLHF
cdr3_nt: TGTGCCTGGAGTCTAGACAGTTGGATTTCACCCCTCCACTTT

j_call: TRBJ2-1
d_call: TRBD1
clone_size: NA
v_call: TRBV6-1
cdr3_aa: CASSESRGKYNEQFF
cdr3_nt: TGTGCCAGCAGTGAAAGCAGGGGGAAGTACAATGAGCAGTTCTTC

j_call: TRBJ2-1
d_call: TRBD1
clone_size: NA
v_call: TRBV5-1
cdr3_aa: CASSLRQGDEQFF
cdr3_nt: TGCGCCAGCAGCCTCCGACAGGGAGATGAGCAGTTCTTC

j_call: TRBJ2-5
d_call: TRBD1
clone_size: once
v_call: TRBV5-1
cdr3_aa: CASSGGTGAKETQYF
cdr3_nt: TGCGCCAGCAGCGGCGGGACAGGGGCTAAAGAGACCCAGTACTTC

j_call: TRBJ1-3
d_call: TRBD1
clone_size: NA
v_call: TRBV6-1
cdr3_aa: CASTKTGLGNTIYF
cdr3_nt: TGTGCCAGCACCAAGACAGGGCTAGGGAACACCATATATTTT

j_call: TRBJ2-1
d_call: TRBD2
clone_size: NA
v_call: TRBV11-1
cdr3_aa: CASSLGLAGLEQFF
cdr3_nt: TGTGCCAGCAGCTTGGGACTAGCGGGACTTGAGCAGTTCTTC

j_call: TRBJ2-2
d_call: NA
clone_size: NA
v_call: TRBV4-1
cdr3_aa: CASSQKGGVGTGELFF
cdr3_nt: TGCGCCAGCAGCCAAAAGGGGGGGGTCGGGACCGGGGAGCTGTTTTTT

j_call: TRBJ2-1
d_call: NA
clone_size: once
v_call: TRBV20-1
cdr3_aa: CSGVPGDEQFF
cdr3_nt: TGCAGTGGGGTCCCGGGGGATGAGCAGTTCTTC

j_call: TRBJ1-5
d_call: NA
clone_size: NA
v_call: TRBV6-5
cdr3_aa: CASSYRGASNQPQHF
cdr3_nt: TGTGCCAGCAGTTACCGGGGGGCGAGCAATCAGCCCCAGCATTTT

j_call: TRBJ2-7
d_call: NA
clone_size: NA
v_call: TRBV29-1
cdr3_aa: CSAGQTYEQYF
cdr3_nt: TGCAGCGCCGGACAGACCTACGAGCAGTACTTC

j_call: TRBJ2-5
d_call: NA
clone_size: NA
v_call: TRBV7-9
cdr3_aa: CASSFFQGQETQYF
cdr3_nt: TGTGCCAGCAGCTTTTTCCAGGGCCAAGAGACCCAGTACTTC

j_call: TRBJ2-6
d_call: TRBD2
clone_size: NA
v_call: TRBV25-1
cdr3_aa: CASSEVAGTSGANVLTF
cdr3_nt: TGTGCCAGCAGTGAAGTAGCGGGCACCTCTGGGGCCAACGTCCTGACTTTC

j_call: TRBJ2-7
d_call: TRBD1
clone_size: NA
v_call: TRBV30
cdr3_aa: CAWSPRTGLNLVGSYEQYF
cdr3_nt: TGTGCCTGGAGTCCCCGGACAGGGTTAAACCTGGTCGGGTCCTACGAGCAGTACTTC

j_call: TRBJ1-6
d_call: NA
clone_size: NA
v_call: TRBV19
cdr3_aa: CASRNGVSYNSPLHF
cdr3_nt: TGTGCCAGTAGAAACGGGGTCTCCTATAATTCACCCCTCCACTTT

j_call: TRBJ2-7
d_call: NA
clone_size: NA
v_call: TRBV5-6
cdr3_aa: CASSLLVGARENEQYF
cdr3_nt: TGTGCCAGCAGCTTGTTAGTGGGGGCTCGTGAAAACGAGCAGTACTTC

j_call: TRBJ1-2
d_call: TRBD1
clone_size: NA
v_call: TRBV12-5
cdr3_aa: CASSPGTGGTSGYTF
cdr3_nt: TGTGCTAGCTCTCCCGGGACAGGGGGCACGAGTGGCTACACCTTC

j_call: TRBJ2-2
d_call: NA
clone_size: NA
v_call: TRBV6-5
cdr3_aa: CASSSGQGWELFF
cdr3_nt: TGTGCCAGCAGTTCCGGGCAGGGGTGGGAGCTGTTTTTT

j_call: TRBJ2-7
d_call: TRBD1
clone_size: NA
v_call: TRBV30
cdr3_aa: CAWDRVNEQYF
cdr3_nt: TGTGCCTGGGACAGGGTCAACGAGCAGTACTTC

j_call: TRBJ2-5
d_call: TRBD2
clone_size: NA
v_call: TRBV27
cdr3_aa: CASSLWPSGGMKTQYF
cdr3_nt: TGTGCCAGCAGTTTATGGCCTAGCGGGGGGATGAAGACCCAGTACTTC

j_call: TRBJ2-7
d_call: TRBD2
clone_size: NA
v_call: TRBV19
cdr3_aa: CASRLLAGGEQYF
cdr3_nt: TGTGCCAGTAGACTACTAGCGGGAGGAGAGCAGTACTTC

j_call: TRBJ2-1
d_call: NA
clone_size: NA
v_call: TRBV5-6
cdr3_aa: CASGGNEQFF
cdr3_nt: TGTGCCAGCGGGGGGAATGAGCAGTTCTTC

j_call: TRBJ2-1
d_call: NA
clone_size: once
v_call: TRBV5-8
cdr3_aa: CASKAGLSYNEQFF
cdr3_nt: TGTGCCAGCAAGGCGGGCCTCTCCTACAATGAGCAGTTCTTC

j_call: TRBJ2-7
d_call: NA
clone_size: NA
v_call: TRBV6-6
cdr3_aa: CASTAESYEQYF
cdr3_nt: TGTGCCAGCACGGCGGAGTCCTACGAGCAGTACTTC

j_call: TRBJ2-1
d_call: TRBD1
clone_size: NA
v_call: TRBV7-9
cdr3_aa: CASSDRDRIYNEQFF
cdr3_nt: TGTGCCAGCAGCGACCGGGACAGAATATACAATGAGCAGTTCTTC

j_call: TRBJ1-5
d_call: NA
clone_size: NA
v_call: TRBV5-8
cdr3_aa: CASSRQPHQPQHF
cdr3_nt: TGTGCCAGCAGCAGACAGCCACATCAGCCCCAGCATTTT

j_call: TRBJ2-7
d_call: TRBD2
clone_size: NA
v_call: TRBV9
cdr3_aa: CASSGGGGTTSGVYEQYF
cdr3_nt: TGTGCCAGCAGCGGGGGAGGGGGTACCACTAGCGGGGTTTACGAGCAGTACTTC

j_call: TRBJ1-2
d_call: NA
clone_size: once
v_call: TRBV6-4
cdr3_aa: CASSPDGANYGYTF
cdr3_nt: TGTGCCAGCAGTCCCGACGGAGCTAACTATGGCTACACCTTC